These 5 T cell receptor beta chains were all obtained from the same sample, sequenced in a study of Ad26.COV2.S vaccination and SARS-CoV-2 variants. Profiled with immunoSEQ multiplex PCR; TCRdb holds only in-frame clones, not every one. Altogether around 170,000 clones are present, approximately 88% being singletons, with the ten largest covering approximately 6%. The sample consisted of peripheral blood, taken after recovery from COVID-19. The receptor source for this set is a human donor who had recovered from COVID-19.

The rearrangement uses TRBV6-2 or TRBV6-3 and TRBJ2-5; the match to TRBD2 covers 7 bases. The ends lost 2 bases at V and 5 bases at J; junction bases unmatched: 5. The CDR3 sequence is 14 residues long. In germline, CDR1 is MNHEY, CDR2 SVGEGT. The CDR3 bases are TGTGCCAGCAGTTACCAGCGGGGAAGGGAGACCCAGTACTTC. This encodes CASSYQRGRETQYF.

This clone showed up just once. The genes are TRBV6-1 and TRBJ2-1, with a weak D call TRBD1 (6 bases). V dropped 4 bases and J dropped 5 bases, with 18 bases sitting between them. Germline CDR1 MNHNS, CDR2 SASEGT. This CDR3 spans 16 amino acids. CDR3 sequence reads: CASSGVYRDLDNEQFF. The CDR3 region has the DNA TGTGCCAGCAGTGGGGTCTACAGGGACCTGGACAATGAGCAGTTCTTC.

On this clone: One junction end does not reproduce the germline sequence, and a read error may be involved. The chain is built from TRBV19 and TRBJ1-6; D unclear. The CDR3 totals 12 residues. The germline gives CDR1 LNHDA, CDR2 SQIVND (reference sequence). The CDR3 coding sequence is TGTGCCAGTAGTACCCAGGCCCGAAAATTATTCTTT. This translates into CASSTQARKLFF. The entire variable domain, with the rest obtained from reference TRBV19 and TRBJ1-6, is as follows: DGGITQSPKYLFRKEGQNVTLSCEQNLNHDAMYWYRQDPGQGLRLIYYSQIVNDFQKGDIAEGYSVSREKKESFPLTVTSAQKNPTAFYLCASSTQARKLFFGNGTRLTVT.

V gene TRBV2 combines with J gene TRBJ1-1, with D possibly being TRBD1 (6 bases). Germline V lookup: CDR1 SNHLY, CDR2 FYNNEI. The CDR3 is 13 amino acids. Between the trimmed V and J ends, which lost 4 bases and 4 bases, there was a span of 10 bases. CDR3: CASSVSRGTEAFF. In DNA form, the CDR3 reads TGTGCCAGCAGTGTTAGCAGGGGCACTGAAGCTTTCTTT.

J is TRBJ2-1 and V is TRBV28, with a tentative D call TRBD2 (5 bases). The CDR3 is 15 amino acids. CDR1 is MDHEN, CDR2 SYDVKM, per germline. Trimming removed 1 base from V and 5 bases from J, with 12 bases in between. The CDR3 protein is CASSLSATGDNEQFF. In nucleotides, the CDR3 is TGTGCCAGCAGTTTATCCGCCACCGGGGACAATGAGCAGTTCTTC.